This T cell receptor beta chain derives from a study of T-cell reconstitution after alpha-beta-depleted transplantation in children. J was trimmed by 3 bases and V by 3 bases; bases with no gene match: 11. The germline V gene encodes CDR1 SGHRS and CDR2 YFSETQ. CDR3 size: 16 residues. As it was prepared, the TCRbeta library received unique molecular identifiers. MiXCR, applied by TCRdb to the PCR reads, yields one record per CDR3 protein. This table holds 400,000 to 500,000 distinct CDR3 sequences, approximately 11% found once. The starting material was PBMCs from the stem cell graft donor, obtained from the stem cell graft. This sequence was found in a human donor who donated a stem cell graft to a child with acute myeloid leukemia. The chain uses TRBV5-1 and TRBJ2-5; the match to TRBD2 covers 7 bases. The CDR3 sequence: CASSSLGESGKETQYF. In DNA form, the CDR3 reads TGCGCCAGCAGCTCCCTGGGGGAAAGCGGGAAAGAGACCCAGTACTTC.